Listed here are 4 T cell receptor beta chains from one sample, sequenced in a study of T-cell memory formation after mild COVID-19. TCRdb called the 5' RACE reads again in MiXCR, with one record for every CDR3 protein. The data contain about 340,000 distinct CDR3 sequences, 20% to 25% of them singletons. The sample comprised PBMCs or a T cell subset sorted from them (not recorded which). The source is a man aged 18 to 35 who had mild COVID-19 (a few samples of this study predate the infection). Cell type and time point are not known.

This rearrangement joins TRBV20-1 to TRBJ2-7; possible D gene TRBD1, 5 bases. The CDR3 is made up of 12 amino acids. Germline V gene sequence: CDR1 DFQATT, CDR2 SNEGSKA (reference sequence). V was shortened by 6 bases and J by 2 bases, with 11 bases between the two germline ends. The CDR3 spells CSATTDPYEQYV. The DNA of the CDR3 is TGCAGTGCGACGACAGACCCCTACGAGCAGTACGTC.

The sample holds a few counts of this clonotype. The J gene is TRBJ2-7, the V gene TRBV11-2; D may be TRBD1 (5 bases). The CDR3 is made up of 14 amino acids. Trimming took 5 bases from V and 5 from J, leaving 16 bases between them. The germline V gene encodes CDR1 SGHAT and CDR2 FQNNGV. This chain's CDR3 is CASSPGAERHEQYF. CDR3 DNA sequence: TGTGCCAGCAGCCCTGGGGCGGAGCGTCACGAGCAGTACTTC.

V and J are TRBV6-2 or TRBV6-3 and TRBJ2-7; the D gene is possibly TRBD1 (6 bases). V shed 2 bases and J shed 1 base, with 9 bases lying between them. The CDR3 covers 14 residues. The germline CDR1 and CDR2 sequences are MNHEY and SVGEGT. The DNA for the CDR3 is TGTGCCAGCAGTTACGGCGGACAGTCCTACGAGCAGTACTTC. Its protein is CASSYGGQSYEQYF.

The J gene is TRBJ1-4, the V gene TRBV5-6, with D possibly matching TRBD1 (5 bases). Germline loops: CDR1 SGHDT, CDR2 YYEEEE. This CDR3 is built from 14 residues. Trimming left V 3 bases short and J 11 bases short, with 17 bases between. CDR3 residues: CASSSTPRDGKLFF. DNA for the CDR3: TGTGCCAGCAGCTCGACCCCCCGGGACGGCAAACTGTTTTTT.